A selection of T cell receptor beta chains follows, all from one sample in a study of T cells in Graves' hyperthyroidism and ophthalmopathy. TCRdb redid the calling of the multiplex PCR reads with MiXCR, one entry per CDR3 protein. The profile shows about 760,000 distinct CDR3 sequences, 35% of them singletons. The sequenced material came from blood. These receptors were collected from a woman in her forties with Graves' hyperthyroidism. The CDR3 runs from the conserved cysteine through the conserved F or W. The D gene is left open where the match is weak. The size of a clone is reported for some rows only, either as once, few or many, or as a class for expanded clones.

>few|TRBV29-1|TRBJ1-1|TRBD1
CSDRGTEAFF
TGCAGCGACAGGGGAACTGAAGCTTTCTTT
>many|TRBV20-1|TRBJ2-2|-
CSAPSDSNTGELFF
TGCAGTGCTCCCTCGGACAGCAACACCGGGGAGCTGTTTTTT
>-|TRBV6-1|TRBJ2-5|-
CASRPDRDQPQYF
TGTGCCAGCAGGCCGGACAGAGATCAGCCCCAGTACTTC
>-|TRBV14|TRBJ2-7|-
CASSQPQGRVVGVDEQYF
TGTGCCAGCAGCCAGCCCCAGGGCCGGGTTGTAGGCGTCGACGAGCAGTACTTC
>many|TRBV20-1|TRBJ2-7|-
CSAQSYEQYF
TGCAGTGCGCAGTCGTACGAGCAGTACTTC
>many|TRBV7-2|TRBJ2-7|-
CASSLEVGPYEQYF
TGTGCCAGCAGCTTAGAGGTGGGGCCCTACGAGCAGTACTTC
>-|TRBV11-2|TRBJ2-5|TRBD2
CASSFSFERGGGETQYF
TGTGCCAGCAGCTTCAGTTTCGAGCGGGGGGGCGGAGAGACCCAGTACTTC
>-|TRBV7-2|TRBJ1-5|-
CASSFHQGQPQHF
TGTGCCAGCAGCTTCCACCAGGGCCAGCCCCAGCATTTT
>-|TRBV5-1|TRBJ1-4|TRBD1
CASRLLEGTELFF
TGCGCCAGCAGGTTGTTGGAGGGGACAGAACTGTTTTTT
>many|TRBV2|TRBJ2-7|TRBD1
CASSRTLPGQPYEQYF
TGTGCCAGCAGCCGGACACTTCCGGGACAGCCCTACGAGCAGTACTTC
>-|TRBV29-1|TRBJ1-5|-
CSVASGRVSEHF
TGCAGCGTTGCGAGCGGGAGGGTCTCCGAGCATTTT
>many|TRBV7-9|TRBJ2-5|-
CASSFKAEETQYF
TGTGCCAGCAGCTTTAAGGCAGAAGAGACCCAGTACTTC
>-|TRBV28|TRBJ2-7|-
CASSLQGEQYF
TGTGCCAGCAGTTTACAGGGGGAGCAGTACTTC
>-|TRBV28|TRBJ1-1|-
CASIEAEMNTEAFF
TGTGCCAGCATAGAAGCAGAAATGAACACTGAAGCTTTCTTT
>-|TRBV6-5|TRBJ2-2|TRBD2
CASSYSIWGLAGELFF
TGTGCCAGCAGTTACTCGATATGGGGACTAGCGGGGGAGCTGTTTTTT
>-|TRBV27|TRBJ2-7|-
CASSLVGPAYEQYF
TGTGCCAGCAGTTTAGTGGGGCCAGCCTACGAGCAGTACTTC
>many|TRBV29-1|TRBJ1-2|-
CGVSGGDYGYTF
TGCGGCGTGAGCGGGGGTGACTATGGCTACACCTTC
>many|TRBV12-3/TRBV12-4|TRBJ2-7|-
CASSLQEAYEQQYF
TGTGCCAGCAGTTTACAGGAAGCCTACGAGCAGCAGTACTTC
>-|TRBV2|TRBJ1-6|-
CASSDRVTSPLHF
TGTGCCAGCAGTGACAGGGTGACTTCACCCCTCCACTTT
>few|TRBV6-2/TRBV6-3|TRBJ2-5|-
CASSWLGEAETQYF
TGTGCCAGCAGTTGGTTAGGGGAGGCGGAGACCCAGTACTTC
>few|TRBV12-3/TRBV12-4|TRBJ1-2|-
CASRIRGTDYGYTF
TGTGCCAGCAGAATAAGGGGGACTGATTATGGCTACACCTTC
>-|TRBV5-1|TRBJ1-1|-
CASSHLGVNTEAFF
TGCGCCAGCAGCCACCTTGGGGTGAACACTGAAGCTTTCTTT
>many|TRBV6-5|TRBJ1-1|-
CASSYVTEAFF
TGTGCCAGCAGTTACGTCACTGAAGCTTTCTTT
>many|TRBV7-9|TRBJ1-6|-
CASALGVNNSPLHF
TGTGCCAGCGCCTTGGGAGTCAATAATTCACCCCTCCACTTT
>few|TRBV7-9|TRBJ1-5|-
CASSLSGGIQPQHF
TGTGCCAGCAGCTTAAGTGGAGGTATTCAGCCCCAGCATTTT
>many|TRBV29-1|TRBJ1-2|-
CSVEPQSRAGYTF
TGCAGCGTTGAACCCCAATCAAGGGCTGGCTACACCTTC
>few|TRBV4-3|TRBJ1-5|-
CASSQDWRQGDQPQHF
TGCGCCAGCAGCCAAGATTGGCGTCAGGGAGATCAGCCCCAGCATTTT
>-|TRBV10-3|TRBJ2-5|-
CAIRTSRGETQYF
TGTGCCATCAGGACTAGCAGGGGGGAGACCCAGTACTTC
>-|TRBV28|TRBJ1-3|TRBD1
CASSTQGAGSGNTIYF
TGTGCCAGCAGCACTCAGGGGGCAGGCTCTGGAAACACCATATATTTT
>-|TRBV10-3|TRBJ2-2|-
CATSFRRNTGELFF
TGTGCCACCTCTTTCCGGCGCAACACCGGGGAGCTGTTTTTT
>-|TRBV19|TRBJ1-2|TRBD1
CASSIARGQGGLTF
TGTGCCAGTAGTATAGCGAGGGGACAGGGGGGCCTCACCTTC
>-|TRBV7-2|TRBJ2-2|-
CASSPPGWQTNTGELFF
TGTGCCAGCAGCCCCCCCGGGTGGCAAACGAACACCGGGGAGCTGTTTTTT
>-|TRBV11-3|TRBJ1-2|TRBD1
CASSLDWGTGGSANYGYTF
TGTGCCAGCAGCTTAGACTGGGGGACAGGGGGATCGGCTAACTATGGCTACACCTTC
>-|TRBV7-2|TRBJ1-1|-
CASSLGAKNTEAFF
TGTGCCAGCAGCTTAGGGGCCAAGAACACTGAAGCTTTCTTT
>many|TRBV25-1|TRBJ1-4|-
CASSELEEKLFF
TGTGCCAGCAGTGAATTAGAAGAAAAACTGTTTTTT
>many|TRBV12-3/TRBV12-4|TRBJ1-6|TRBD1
CAARQGDSPLHF
TGTGCCGCTAGACAGGGAGACTCACCCCTCCACTTT
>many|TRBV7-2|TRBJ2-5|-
CASSLEASGGGETQYF
TGTGCCAGCAGCTTAGAGGCTTCAGGTGGTGGGGAGACCCAGTACTTC
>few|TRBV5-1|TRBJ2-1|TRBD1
CASSLGQGRGNEQFF
TGTGCCAGCAGCCTCGGACAGGGGAGAGGCAATGAGCAGTTCTTC
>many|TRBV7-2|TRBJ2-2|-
CASLTGELFF
TGTGCCAGCTTGACCGGGGAGCTGTTTTTT
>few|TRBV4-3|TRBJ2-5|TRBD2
CASSQGPSGGETQYF
TGCGCCAGCAGCCAAGGTCCTAGCGGGGGGGAGACCCAGTACTTC
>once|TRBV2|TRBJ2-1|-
CASSWGELSYNEQFF
TGTGCCAGCAGCTGGGGGGAACTCTCCTACAATGAGCAGTTCTTC
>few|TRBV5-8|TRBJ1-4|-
CASRSRGLGDREKLFF
TGTGCCAGCCGTTCAAGGGGTCTGGGCGATAGAGAAAAACTGTTTTTT